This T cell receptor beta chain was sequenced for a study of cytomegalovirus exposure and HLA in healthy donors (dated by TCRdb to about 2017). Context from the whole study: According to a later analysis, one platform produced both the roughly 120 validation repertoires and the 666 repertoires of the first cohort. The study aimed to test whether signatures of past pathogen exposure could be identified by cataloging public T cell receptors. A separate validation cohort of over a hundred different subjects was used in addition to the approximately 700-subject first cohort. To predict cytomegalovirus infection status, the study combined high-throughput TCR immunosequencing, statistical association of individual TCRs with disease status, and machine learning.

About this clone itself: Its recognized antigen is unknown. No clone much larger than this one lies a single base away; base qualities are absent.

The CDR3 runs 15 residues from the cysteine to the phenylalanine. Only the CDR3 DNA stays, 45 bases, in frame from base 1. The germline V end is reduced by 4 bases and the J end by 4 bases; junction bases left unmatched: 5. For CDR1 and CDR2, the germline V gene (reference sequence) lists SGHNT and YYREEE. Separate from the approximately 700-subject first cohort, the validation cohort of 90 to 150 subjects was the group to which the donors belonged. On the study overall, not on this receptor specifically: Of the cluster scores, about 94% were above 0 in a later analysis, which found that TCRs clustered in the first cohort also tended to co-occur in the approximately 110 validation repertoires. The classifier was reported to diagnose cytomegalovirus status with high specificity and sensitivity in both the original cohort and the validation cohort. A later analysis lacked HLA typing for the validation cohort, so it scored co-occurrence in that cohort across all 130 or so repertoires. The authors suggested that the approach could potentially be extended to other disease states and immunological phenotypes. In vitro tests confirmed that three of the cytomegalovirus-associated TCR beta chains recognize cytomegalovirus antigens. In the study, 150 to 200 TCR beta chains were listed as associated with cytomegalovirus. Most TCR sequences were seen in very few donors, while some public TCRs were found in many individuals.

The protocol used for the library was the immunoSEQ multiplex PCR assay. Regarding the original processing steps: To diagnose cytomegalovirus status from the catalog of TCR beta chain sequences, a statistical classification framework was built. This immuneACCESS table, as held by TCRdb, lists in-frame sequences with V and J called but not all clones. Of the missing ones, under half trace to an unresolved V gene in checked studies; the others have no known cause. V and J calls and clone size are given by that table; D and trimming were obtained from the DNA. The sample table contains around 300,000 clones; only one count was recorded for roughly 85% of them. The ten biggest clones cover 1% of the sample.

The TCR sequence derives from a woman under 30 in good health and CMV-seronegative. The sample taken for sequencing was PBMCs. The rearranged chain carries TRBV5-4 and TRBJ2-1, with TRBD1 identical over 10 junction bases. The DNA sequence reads TGTGCCAGCAGCGCCGGGACAGGGGTGTACAATGAGCAGTTCTTC. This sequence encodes CASSAGTGVYNEQFF.